A selection of T cell receptor beta chains follows, all from one sample in a study of Graves' ophthalmopathy and Graves' hyperthyroidism. Using its own MiXCR run on the multiplex PCR reads, TCRdb lists one record per CDR3 protein. The table has more than 1,000,000 distinct CDR3 sequences, around a third seen once; the top ten hold 11%. Input material: peripheral blood or thyroid tissue (not recorded which). The receptors were gathered from an adult man with Graves' hyperthyroidism. Each CDR3 is given with its conserved first and last residue.

V gene: TRBV5-6; CDR3 protein: CASSLGRQRAFF
V gene: TRBV27; CDR3 protein: CASSPPSRPLHF
V gene: TRBV15; CDR3 protein: CATSRENTDGSPLHF
V gene: TRBV7-9; CDR3 protein: CASSLWTVYEQYF
V gene: TRBV7-8; CDR3 protein: CASRSGTTQAFF
V gene: TRBV20-1; CDR3 protein: CSARAGLAEYEQYF
V gene: TRBV10-3; CDR3 protein: CASSEAAGRNGYTF
V gene: TRBV12-3/TRBV12-4; CDR3 protein: CASRRRELNTEAFF
V gene: TRBV6-5; CDR3 protein: CASREEENYEQYF
V gene: TRBV5-6; CDR3 protein: CASSPWTGTSYEQYF
V gene: TRBV4-1; CDR3 protein: CASSARGGAKLFF
V gene: TRBV7-2; CDR3 protein: CASSFQRGEKLFF
V gene: TRBV12-3/TRBV12-4; CDR3 protein: CASSLRQGSGNTIYF
V gene: TRBV20-1; CDR3 protein: CSARDRSGLAKETQYF
V gene: TRBV10-3; CDR3 protein: CAISGPGTGAYEQYF
V gene: TRBV7-3; CDR3 protein: CASSLFGGHTEAFF
V gene: TRBV10-3; CDR3 protein: CAIKPGLVLQETQYF
V gene: TRBV12-3/TRBV12-4; CDR3 protein: CASSSTTGGEAFF
V gene: TRBV5-1; CDR3 protein: CASSLEGAAPSPLHF
V gene: TRBV29-1; CDR3 protein: CSLNPNGGDTEAFF
V gene: TRBV20-1; CDR3 protein: CSGRSRTGNTIYF
V gene: TRBV15; CDR3 protein: CATSRVGLTGTEAFF
V gene: TRBV5-1; CDR3 protein: CASSLGTSSYNSPLHF
V gene: TRBV10-3; CDR3 protein: CAISESFRAGYGYTF
V gene: TRBV24-1; CDR3 protein: CATSDGPVETQYF
V gene: TRBV19; CDR3 protein: CASSSDASNEQFF
V gene: TRBV11-2; CDR3 protein: CASSLDRGGAYEQYF
V gene: TRBV5-1; CDR3 protein: CASSLTSGANYGYTF
V gene: TRBV9; CDR3 protein: CASSVAGGAAGEKLFF
V gene: TRBV6-6; CDR3 protein: CASSYGQGLNQPQHF
V gene: TRBV7-9; CDR3 protein: CASSLDSRGREIYEQYF
V gene: TRBV25-1; CDR3 protein: CASTKTGTGTYEQYF
V gene: TRBV10-3; CDR3 protein: CAIRAGTGEKLFF
V gene: TRBV19; CDR3 protein: CASSKTGAYEQYF
V gene: TRBV25-1; CDR3 protein: CASSPTLDRSSYEQYF
V gene: TRBV9; CDR3 protein: CASSVGTGGYNQPQHF
V gene: TRBV10-3; CDR3 protein: CATKQGGLSYEQYF
V gene: TRBV7-2; CDR3 protein: CASSADRAGSGKLFF
V gene: TRBV28; CDR3 protein: CASRDTAYEQYF
V gene: TRBV19; CDR3 protein: CASSKGTVSNQPQHF
V gene: TRBV24-1; CDR3 protein: CATGDSDRTGVNTEAFF
V gene: TRBV7-9; CDR3 protein: CASSLGGSGSENEQYF